The 31 T cell receptor beta chains listed next were all sequenced from one sample in a study of OX40 agonist ivuxolimab in advanced cancers. Generated by immunoSEQ multiplex PCR, the TCRdb table keeps only in-frame clones and is missing some. The sample lists around 79,000 clones; 92% were seen once. Sequenced material: CD4+ or CD8+ T cells sorted from blood, taken in a trial of the OX40 agonist ivuxolimab. The source is an adult with an advanced solid tumor such as melanoma, head and neck, liver or kidney cancer.

V is TRBV21-1 and J is TRBJ2-7; the D call in the table, TRBD1, was not verified against the DNA. TRBV21-1 corresponds to a pseudogene. The CDR3 consists of 14 residues. The CDR3 nucleotides are TGTGCCAGCACCGGGACAGGGCTTTCCTACGAGCAGTACTTC. Amino acids: CASTGTGLSYEQYF.

This rearrangement joins TRBV11-2 to TRBJ1-2; D is uncertain. This CDR3 is 13 amino acids long. Looked up from germline, CDR1 is SGHAT and CDR2 is FQNNGV. V was cut by 2 bases and J by 2 bases, with 6 bases left in between. CDR3: CASSLHPNYGYTF. The CDR3 DNA reads TGTGCCAGCAGCTTACATCCCAACTATGGCTACACCTTC.

V and J are TRBV4-2 and TRBJ2-7; D may be TRBD1 or TRBD2 (6 bases each). The CDR3 has 16 residues. Germline V gene data show CDR1 as LGHNA and CDR2 as YNFKEQ. With 5 bases removed from V and 3 bases from J, the gap between germline ends came to 20 bases. CDR3 DNA: TGTGCCAGCAGCTTTTACGTGGGGGGCCTTATCTACGAGCAGTACTTC. As protein: CASSFYVGGLIYEQYF.

The genes are TRBV5-1 and TRBJ1-2; maybe TRBD1 (6 bases). CDR1 is SGHRS, CDR2 YFSETQ, per germline. This CDR3 comprises 16 residues. Trimming left V 2 bases short and J 3 bases short, with 17 bases between. The CDR3 DNA follows: TGCGCCAGCAGCTTCCTAGGTGACAGGACCGACTATGGCTACACCTTC. It encodes CASSFLGDRTDYGYTF.

This rearrangement joins TRBV7-9 to TRBJ1-5; D unresolved. The CDR3 loop spans 14 amino acids. Trimming removed 5 bases from V and 3 bases from J, with 11 bases in between. The germline gives CDR1 SEHNR, CDR2 FQNEAQ (reference sequence). CDR3 in DNA: TGTGCCAGCAGCCTCGGTGGGCTCAATCAGCCCCAGCATTTT. Protein: CASSLGGLNQPQHF.

The chain employs TRBV16 and TRBJ2-1, with D unclear. The V gene lost 1 base and the J gene lost 0 bases, with 7 bases spanning the gap. The CDR3 is 15 amino acids. Germline V gene sequence: CDR1 KGHSY, CDR2 FQNENV. CDR3 sequence reads: CASSQYVISYNEQFF. The CDR3 DNA reads TGTGCCAGCAGCCAATACGTGATCTCCTACAATGAGCAGTTCTTC. Combining the CDR3 with reference TRBV16 and TRBJ2-1 gives the whole variable domain GEEVAQTPKHLVRGEGQKAKLYCAPIKGHSYVFWYQQVLKNEFKFLISFQNENVFDETGMPKERFSAKCLPNSPCSLEIQATKLEDSAVYFCASSQYVISYNEQFFGPGTRLTVL.

The chain uses TRBV13 and TRBJ1-5, with D maybe TRBD1 (5 bases). The germline CDR1 and CDR2 sequences are PRHDT and FYEKMQ (reference sequence). V dropped 3 bases and J dropped 7 bases, with 7 bases sitting between them. The CDR3 is 12 amino acids. CDR3 in amino acids: CASSLGTQPQHF. CDR3 DNA sequence: TGTGCCAGCAGCTTGGGGACCCAGCCCCAGCATTTT.

The chain uses TRBV6-4 and TRBJ2-3; D remains ambiguous. This CDR3 is built from 13 residues. Deletions cut 3 bases from V and 6 bases from J, with 10 bases between. CDR1 and CDR2 (germline): MRHNA, SNTAGT. The CDR3 spells CASSESGFDTQYF. The CDR3 nucleotides read TGTGCCAGCAGTGAATCAGGATTTGATACGCAGTATTTT.

This clone was detected a few times. DNA of the CDR3: TGTGCCAGCAGCTGGCAAGCGACGGGACAGGGCAGATACGAGCAGTACTTC. Translating it yields CASSWQATGQGRYEQYF. The chain combines TRBV7-6 with TRBJ2-7; 9 bases fit TRBD1. The CDR3 is 17 residues long. Trimming removed 4 bases from V and 4 bases from J; junction bases left unmatched: 14. Germline lookup yields CDR1 SGHVS and CDR2 FNYEAQ.

The chain has TRBV6-5 and TRBJ2-2, with 9 bases fitting TRBD1. Germline CDR1 and CDR2: MNHEY and SVGAGI. This CDR3 comprises 15 residues. V lost 5 bases to trimming and J lost 5 bases; unmatched junction nucleotides: 6. The CDR3 spells CASSTYRGLTGELFF. CDR3 in DNA: TGTGCCAGCAGTACCTACAGGGGGCTGACCGGGGAGCTGTTTTTT.

The V gene is TRBV13, the J gene TRBJ1-1; D is uncertain. In germline, CDR1 is PRHDT, CDR2 FYEKMQ (reference sequence). CDR3 length: 19 amino acids. Trimming cost V 0 bases and J 0 bases, with 20 bases left between them. CDR3 sequence reads: CASSLGVVGLSTMNTEAFF. In DNA form, the CDR3 reads TGTGCCAGCAGCTTAGGGGTGGTGGGCCTATCTACAATGAACACTGAAGCTTTCTTT.

The rearrangement uses TRBV6-5 and TRBJ2-1; D not certain. Germline lookup yields CDR1 MNHEY and CDR2 SVGAGI. The CDR3 sequence is 14 residues long. V lost 0 bases to trimming and J lost 7 bases, with 10 bases between them. The CDR3 bases are TGTGCCAGCAGTTACTCGCTGGTCGCTAATGAGCAGTTCTTC. The encoded protein is CASSYSLVANEQFF.

The chain links TRBV27 to TRBJ2-3; the D gene is possibly TRBD2 (6 bases). V was clipped by 2 bases and J by 0 bases, with 12 bases between them. There are 16 residues in the CDR3. Germline loops: CDR1 MNHEY, CDR2 SMNVEV (reference sequence). Written as DNA, the CDR3 is TGTGCCAGCAGTTTAGGGGGACTTCCTAGCACAGATACGCAGTATTTT. It specifies CASSLGGLPSTDTQYF.

V gene TRBV27 combines with J gene TRBJ1-2; perhaps TRBD1 as D (6 bases). Trimming removed 5 bases at V and 3 bases at J, with 19 bases between. CDR1 is MNHEY, CDR2 SMNVEV, per germline (reference sequence). The CDR3 length is 16 residues. The CDR3 nucleotides are TGTGCCAGCAGTCTCAACAATGGACAGAGATACTATGGCTACACCTTC. It specifies CASSLNNGQRYYGYTF.

This chain links TRBV9 with TRBJ1-2; TRBD1 matches 9 bases. V shed 7 bases and J 5 bases; nucleotides not matched to a gene: 3. The CDR3 has 12 amino acids. Germline V gives CDR1 SGDLS, CDR2 YYNGEE. Here the CDR3 DNA reads TGTGCCAGCCGACAGGGGGTATATGGCTACACCTTC. Encoded protein: CASRQGVYGYTF. Variable domain in full (rest from reference TRBV9 and TRBJ1-2): DSGVTQTPKHLITATGQRVTLRCSPRSGDLSVYWYQQSLDQGLQFLIQYYNGEERAKGNILERFSAQQFPDLHSELNLSSLELGDSALYFCASRQGVYGYTFGSGTRLTVV.

The gene calls are TRBV7-8 and TRBJ1-3; tentatively, D is TRBD1 (6 bases). V lost 1 base to trimming and J lost 1 base, with 11 bases between them. Germline V gene data show CDR1 as SGHVS and CDR2 as FQNEAQ. This CDR3 has 16 amino acids. The CDR3 DNA sequence: TGTGCCAGCAGCTTAGTCGGGGGGCATTCTGGAAACACCATATATTTT. It translates to CASSLVGGHSGNTIYF.

This sequence joins TRBV4-2 and TRBJ2-1; D possibly corresponds to TRBD2 (7 bases). V shed 1 base and J shed 3 bases, with 16 bases lying between them. The CDR3 length is 17 residues. Germline V gives CDR1 LGHNA, CDR2 YNFKEQ. CDR3 loop: CASSQAPGAGVYNEQFF. The DNA of the CDR3 is TGTGCCAGCAGCCAAGCCCCAGGGGCGGGGGTCTACAATGAGCAGTTCTTC.

The sample holds a few counts of this clone. The genes are TRBV7-9 and TRBJ1-5; D not resolved. The germline V and J ends were trimmed by 4 bases and 1 base, with 8 bases remaining between them. This CDR3 has 14 residues. Germline V gene data show CDR1 as SEHNR and CDR2 as FQNEAQ (reference sequence). CDR3 sequence: CASSSGGSNQPQHF. Here the CDR3 DNA reads TGTGCCAGCAGCTCCGGTGGGAGCAATCAGCCCCAGCATTTT. Filled out from reference TRBV7-9 and TRBJ1-5, the complete variable domain reads DTGVSQNPRHKITKRGQNVTFRCDPISEHNRLYWYRQTLGQGPEFLTYFQNEAQLEKSRLLSDRFSAERPKGSFSTLEIQRTEQGDSAMYLCASSSGGSNQPQHFGDGTRLSIL.

The chain joins TRBV18 to TRBJ2-7; D is unclear. Trimming left V 0 bases short and J 6 bases short, with 9 bases between. CDR3 length: 13 residues. Germline V gives CDR1 KGHSH, CDR2 LQKENI. The CDR3 DNA reads as TGTGCCAGCTCACCACCGTCGCCGCTCGAGCAGTACTTC. Translated: CASSPPSPLEQYF.

The V call is TRBV27, the J call TRBJ2-3; 8 bases are shared with TRBD2. CDR1 is MNHEY, CDR2 SMNVEV, per germline (reference sequence). The junction had 3 bases not matched to a gene; V was cut back by 5 bases and J by 5 bases. CDR3 size: 13 residues. CDR3: CASSRGGVDTQYF. DNA for the CDR3: TGTGCCAGCAGTCGGGGGGGGGTAGATACGCAGTATTTT.

CDR3 in amino acids: CVRSSRDRDDTGELFF. DNA for the CDR3: TGTGTCAGAAGCTCACGGGACAGGGATGACACCGGGGAGCTGTTTTTT. The genes are TRBV7-5 and TRBJ2-2; the table's D call TRBD1 went unverified against the DNA. TRBV7-5 is a pseudogene segment. The CDR3 runs 16 residues.

The gene calls are TRBV9 and TRBJ2-1, with 10 nucleotides matching TRBD2. The CDR3 loop spans 14 amino acids. With 6 bases clipped from V and 3 bases from J, the junction kept 3 bases outside the gene matches. Germline CDR1 and CDR2: SGDLS and YYNGEE. This chain's CDR3 is CASNPSGGYNEQFF. DNA for the CDR3: TGTGCCAGCAACCCTAGCGGGGGCTACAATGAGCAGTTCTTC.

This clone was seen just once. The junction shows a germline mismatch at one end, possibly a read error. This chain joins TRBV27 and TRBJ1-1; possible D gene TRBD1, 6 bases. This CDR3 is built from 12 residues. Germline CDR1 and CDR2: MNHEY and SMNVEV (reference sequence). CDR3 nucleotide sequence: TGTGCCCGCAGTCTCCTCAGGGGTGAAGCTTTCTTT. It specifies CARSLLRGEAFF.

Regarding this clone: The same CDR3 arises from other DNA sequences in this sample as well. This chain joins TRBV7-9 and TRBJ2-7, with unresolved D. Germline V lookup: CDR1 SEHNR, CDR2 FQNEAQ (reference sequence). This CDR3 is 12 amino acids long. The V and J ends lost 1 base and 4 bases respectively, with 5 bases between them. DNA for the CDR3: TGTGCCAGCAGCTTAGAACGGTACGAGCAGTACTTC. Amino acids: CASSLERYEQYF.

The V gene is TRBV5-6, the J gene TRBJ1-5, with TRBD1 matching 9 bases. The CDR3 extends over 13 amino acids. The germline V gene encodes CDR1 SGHDT and CDR2 YYEEEE. J was trimmed by 7 bases and V by 4 bases; bases with no gene match: 3. The CDR3 bases are TGTGCCAGCAGCGGGGACAGGGACCAGCCCCAGCATTTT. It encodes CASSGDRDQPQHF.

V gene TRBV6-6 combines with J gene TRBJ2-3; 8 bases are shared with TRBD2. The V gene end was trimmed by 2 bases and the J gene end by 5 bases; junction bases not matched to a gene: 6. The germline gives CDR1 MNHNY, CDR2 SVGAGI (reference sequence). CDR3 length: 15 residues. The CDR3: CASSYLGGAGDTQYF. The DNA for the CDR3 is TGTGCCAGCAGTTACCTCGGGGGGGCTGGAGATACGCAGTATTTT.

In DNA form, the CDR3 reads TGTGCCAGCAGACCCACGGGACTAGCGGGGAGCTCCTACAATGAGCAGTTCTTC. It codes for CASRPTGLAGSSYNEQFF. The chain combines TRBV7-9 with TRBJ2-1; the match to TRBD2 covers 13 bases. Trimming at V came to 6 bases and at J to 0 bases, leaving 8 bases not matched to a gene. Germline V gene data show CDR1 as SEHNR and CDR2 as FQNEAQ (reference sequence). This CDR3 is 18 amino acids long.

The chain carries TRBV19 and TRBJ2-2; TRBD2 aligns across 8 bases. CDR1 LNHDA and CDR2 SQIVND come from the germline V gene (reference sequence). V was pared by 6 bases and J by 5 bases, with 11 bases of the junction left unmatched. The CDR3 loop spans 16 amino acids. In DNA, the CDR3 is TGTGCCAGTAGCGGAATAGCGGGAACTGGGACCGGGGAGCTGTTTTTT. Its protein product is CASSGIAGTGTGELFF.

The J gene is TRBJ1-2, the V gene TRBV7-8, with D perhaps TRBD1 (5 bases). CDR3 length: 12 amino acids. Germline CDR1 SGHVS, CDR2 FQNEAQ. V was shortened by 5 bases and J by 8 bases, with 12 bases between the two germline ends. The CDR3: CASSPFWGGYTF. The CDR3 coding sequence is TGTGCCAGCAGCCCATTCTGGGGCGGCTACACCTTC.

The chain uses TRBV4-2 and TRBJ1-1, with TRBD1 identical over 12 bases. CDR1 LGHNA and CDR2 YNFKEQ come from the germline V gene. J was trimmed by 1 base and V by 6 bases; bases with no gene match: 9. The CDR3 spans 17 residues. CDR3 nucleotide sequence: TGTGCCAGCAGAGTGTGGGACAGGGGGCTAAAGAACACTGAAGCTTTCTTT. Translated, it gives CASRVWDRGLKNTEAFF.

This sequence joins TRBV7-8 and TRBJ1-5, with D perhaps TRBD1 (5 bases). The CDR3 covers 16 residues. V shed 5 bases and J shed 3 bases, with 17 bases lying between them. Germline V gene lookup returns CDR1 SGHVS and CDR2 FQNEAQ. CDR3 bases: TGTGCCAGCAGCCCAATACAAACAGGTTACAATCAGCCCCAGCATTTT. Amino acids: CASSPIQTGYNQPQHF. Variable domain in full (rest from reference TRBV7-8 and TRBJ1-5): GAGVSQSPRYKVAKRGQDVALRCDPISGHVSLFWYQQALGQGPEFLTYFQNEAQLDKSGLPSDRFFAERPEGSVSTLKIQRTQQEDSAVYLCASSPIQTGYNQPQHFGDGTRLSIL.